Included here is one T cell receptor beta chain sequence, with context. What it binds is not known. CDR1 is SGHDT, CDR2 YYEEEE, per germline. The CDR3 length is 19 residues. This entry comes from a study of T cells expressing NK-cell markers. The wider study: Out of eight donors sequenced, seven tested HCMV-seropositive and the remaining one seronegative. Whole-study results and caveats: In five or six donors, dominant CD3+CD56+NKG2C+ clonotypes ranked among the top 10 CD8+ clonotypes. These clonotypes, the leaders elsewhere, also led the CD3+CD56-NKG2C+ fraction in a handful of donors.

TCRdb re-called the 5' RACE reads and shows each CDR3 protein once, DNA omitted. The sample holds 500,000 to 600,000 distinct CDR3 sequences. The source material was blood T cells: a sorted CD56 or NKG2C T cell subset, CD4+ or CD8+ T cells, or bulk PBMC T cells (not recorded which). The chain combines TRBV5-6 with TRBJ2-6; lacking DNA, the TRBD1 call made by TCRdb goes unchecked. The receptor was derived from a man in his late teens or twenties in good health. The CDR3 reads CASSSTGTGVYSGANVLTF.